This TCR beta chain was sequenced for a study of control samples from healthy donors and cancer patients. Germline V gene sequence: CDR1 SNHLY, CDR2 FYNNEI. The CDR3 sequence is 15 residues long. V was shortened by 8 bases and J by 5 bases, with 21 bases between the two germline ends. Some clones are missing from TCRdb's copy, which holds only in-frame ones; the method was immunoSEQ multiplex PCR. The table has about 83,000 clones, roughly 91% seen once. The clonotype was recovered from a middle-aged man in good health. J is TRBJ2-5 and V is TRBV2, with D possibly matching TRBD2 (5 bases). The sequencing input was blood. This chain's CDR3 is CASLVRLPPEETQYF. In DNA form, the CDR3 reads TGTGCCAGCCTCGTACGACTACCGCCCGAGGAGACCCAGTACTTC.